The 17 T cell receptor beta chains given below trace back to one sample, sequenced in a study of cytomegalovirus exposure and HLA in healthy donors. PCR was performed using 60 Vbeta and 13 Jbeta primers. The data were produced by immunoSEQ multiplex PCR, yet TCRdb's version contains in-frame clones alone and is incomplete. The table shows approximately 250,000 clones, with about 85% occurring only once. Sequenced sample: PBMCs. Receptors were obtained from a girl aged 2-15 years in good health and CMV-seronegative.

The chain employs TRBV20-1 and TRBJ1-2, with D uncertain. This CDR3 spans 9 amino acids. The V gene's germline CDR1 is DFQATT and CDR2 SNEGSKA (reference sequence). V lost 6 bases, J lost 4 bases, and 3 bases lay in between. The CDR3 DNA sequence: TGCAGTGCCTCCTATGGCTACACCTTC. Its translation: CSASYGYTF.

The V and J genes are TRBV29-1 and TRBJ2-3, with TRBD2 identical over 12 bases. The CDR3 is made up of 19 amino acids. Germline loops: CDR1 SQVTM, CDR2 ANQGSEA. In DNA, the CDR3 is TGCAGTGCCGGGGGAGGGAGATGGACTAGCGGGAAGAGCACAGATACGCAGTATTTT. Translation gives CSAGGGRWTSGKSTDTQYF.

This rearrangement joins TRBV7-3 to TRBJ1-1, with D hard to call. V was clipped by 2 bases and J by 5 bases, with 9 bases between them. The CDR3 has 13 residues. Germline V gives CDR1 SGHTA, CDR2 FQGTGA. The DNA of the CDR3 is TGTGCCAGCAGCTTACAGGATCGGACTGAAGCTTTCTTT. Translated: CASSLQDRTEAFF.

DNA of the CDR3: TGTGCCAGCAGCCCGCGGCCGGGACAGGGGGCGTTCACTGAAGCTTTCTTT. Its translation: CASSPRPGQGAFTEAFF. The chain combines TRBV7-6 with TRBJ1-1; the match to TRBD1 covers 12 bases. This CDR3 comprises 17 residues. V trimming: 5 bases; J trimming: 4 bases; junction bases outside the gene matches: 11. Germline V gives CDR1 SGHVS, CDR2 FNYEAQ.

V and J are TRBV6-7 and TRBJ2-1; the match to TRBD2 covers 13 bases. TRBV6-7 is an open reading frame, and its role is uncertain. The CDR3 consists of 17 residues. V shed 0 bases, J shed 4 bases, and the junction held 3 bases outside the gene matches. CDR3 DNA sequence: TGTGCCAGCAGTTACTCGACTAGCGGGGGGATATACAATGAGCAGTTCTTC. Translated, it gives CASSYSTSGGIYNEQFF.

This chain joins TRBV27 and TRBJ2-7; no clear D gene. V lost 5 bases and J lost 7, with 21 bases in between. CDR3 length: 15 amino acids. Per germline, CDR1 MNHEY and CDR2 SMNVEV (reference sequence). CDR3 protein: CASSIPSSGVEEQYF. CDR3 sequence (DNA): TGTGCCAGCAGTATCCCGAGTTCAGGTGTGGAAGAGCAGTACTTC.

This clone was seen a single time. One end of the junction fails to match germline, which may point to a read error. The J gene is TRBJ1-2, the V gene TRBV27; 8 bases map to TRBD1. CDR1 and CDR2 (germline): MNHEY, SMNVEV (reference sequence). The CDR3 extends over 13 amino acids. The CDR3 DNA is TGTGCCAGCAGGAGAACAGGACAGGGTTTGACGGCCTTC. It encodes CASRRTGQGLTAF.

The chain links TRBV29-1 to TRBJ2-1, with 11 bases that match TRBD2. The V and J ends lost 5 bases and 0 bases, in that order; junction bases with no gene match: 6. From germline, CDR1 is SQVTM and CDR2 ANQGSEA. This CDR3 comprises 16 residues. CDR3 residues: CSVNSGRALSYNEQFF. DNA of the CDR3: TGCAGCGTTAATAGCGGGAGGGCCCTCTCCTACAATGAGCAGTTCTTC.

V gene TRBV5-1 combines with J gene TRBJ2-3; D is perhaps TRBD2 (5 bases). There are 16 residues in the CDR3. With 4 bases removed from V and 1 base from J, the gap between germline ends came to 16 bases. Germline lookup yields CDR1 SGHRS and CDR2 YFSETQ. CDR3 in DNA: TGCGCCAGCAGCGCGGGTTTTCAAAGGGGCACAGATACGCAGTATTTT. Amino acids: CASSAGFQRGTDTQYF.

The chain combines TRBV19 with TRBJ2-7; 11 bases are shared with TRBD2. Per the germline V gene, CDR1 is LNHDA and CDR2 is SQIVND (reference sequence). V shed 5 bases, J shed 4 bases, and the junction held 7 bases outside the gene matches. The CDR3 has 15 residues. Written as DNA, the CDR3 is TGTGCCAGTAGTCCGCCTAGCGGGGGGTCGTACGAGCAGTACTTC. Translating gives CASSPPSGGSYEQYF.

This clone came up once. J is TRBJ2-1 and V is TRBV7-9, with TRBD2 identical over 13 bases. Germline-derived CDR1 and CDR2 are SEHNR and FQNEAQ (reference sequence). The V and J ends lost 6 bases and 5 bases, in that order; junction bases with no gene match: 7. The CDR3 runs to 16 residues. CDR3 nucleotide sequence: TGTGCCAGCAGATCCCCCGGACTAGCGGGAGACAATGAGCAGTTCTTC. It specifies CASRSPGLAGDNEQFF.

This sequence joins TRBV9 and TRBJ2-1, with 14 bases that match TRBD2. With 3 bases clipped from V and 7 bases from J, the junction kept 9 bases outside the gene matches. Germline V gene lookup returns CDR1 SGDLS and CDR2 YYNGEE. This CDR3 contains 17 residues. The CDR3 here is CASSGGLAGGQINEQFF. CDR3 coding DNA: TGTGCCAGCAGCGGAGGACTAGCGGGAGGCCAAATTAATGAGCAGTTCTTC.

The chain employs TRBV13 and TRBJ2-7, with 8 bases lining up with TRBD2. Trimming at V came to 5 bases and at J to 6 bases, leaving 3 bases not matched to a gene. Germline V gene data show CDR1 as PRHDT and CDR2 as FYEKMQ (reference sequence). This CDR3 has 12 residues. The CDR3 protein is CASSLGRGEQYF. The CDR3 nucleotides are TGTGCCAGCAGCCTCGGGAGGGGCGAGCAGTACTTC.

The chain is built from TRBV19 and TRBJ2-1; 10 bases agree with TRBD2. Germline values: CDR1 LNHDA, CDR2 SQIVND (reference sequence). This CDR3 spans 14 amino acids. V lost 6 bases, J lost 7 bases, and 6 bases stayed unmatched. CDR3 loop: CASRTLAGPNEQFF. The CDR3 DNA reads as TGTGCCAGTAGGACACTAGCGGGACCTAATGAGCAGTTCTTC.

The chain has TRBV6-1 and TRBJ2-1, with 7 bases matching TRBD1. The trim removed 6 bases at V and 3 bases at J, leaving 8 bases unmatched. CDR1 is MNHNS, CDR2 SASEGT, per germline. The CDR3 consists of 15 residues. The CDR3 region has the DNA TGTGCCAGCAGATTAAACAGGGGTGACTACAATGAGCAGTTCTTC. Its translation is CASRLNRGDYNEQFF.

CDR3 protein: CASSLGQVYGGYTF. Written as DNA, the CDR3 is TGTGCCAGCAGCTTGGGTCAGGTCTATGGTGGCTACACCTTC. V and J are TRBV5-8 and TRBJ1-2; D not certain. This CDR3 has 14 amino acids. Deletions cut 0 bases from V and 7 bases from J, with 13 bases between. Germline V gene sequence: CDR1 SGHTS, CDR2 YDEGEE.

V usage is TRBV11-2 and J usage is TRBJ1-2; no definite D call. Trimming stripped 5 bases from V and 6 bases from J, with 13 bases between. The germline gives CDR1 SGHAT, CDR2 FQNNGV. The CDR3 consists of 13 residues. This chain's CDR3 is CASSPGLTHGYTF. CDR3 nucleotides: TGTGCCAGCAGCCCCGGACTGACCCATGGCTACACCTTC.